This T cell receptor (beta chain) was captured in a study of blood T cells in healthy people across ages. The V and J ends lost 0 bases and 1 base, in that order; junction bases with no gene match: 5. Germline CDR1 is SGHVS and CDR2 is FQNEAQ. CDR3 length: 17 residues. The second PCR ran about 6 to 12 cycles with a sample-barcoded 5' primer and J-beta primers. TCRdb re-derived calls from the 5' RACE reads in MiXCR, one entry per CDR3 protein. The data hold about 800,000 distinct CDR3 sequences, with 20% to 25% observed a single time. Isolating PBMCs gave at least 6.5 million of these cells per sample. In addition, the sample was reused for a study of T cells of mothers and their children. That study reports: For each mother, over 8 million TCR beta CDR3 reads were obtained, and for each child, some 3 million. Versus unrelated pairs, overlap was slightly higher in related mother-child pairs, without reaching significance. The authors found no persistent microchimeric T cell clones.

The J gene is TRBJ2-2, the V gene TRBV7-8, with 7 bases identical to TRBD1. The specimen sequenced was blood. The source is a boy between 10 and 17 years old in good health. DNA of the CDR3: TGTGCCAGCAGCTTAGCCCAACGACAGGGGAACACCGGGGAGCTGTTTTTT. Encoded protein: CASSLAQRQGNTGELFF.